This T cell receptor beta chain originates from a study of blood T cell repertoires in COVID-19. Study overall: Sites across the United States, Italy and Spain contributed samples from acute and convalescent COVID-19. Sources were T cells, B-cell-depleted T cells, or PBMCs; the material itself was cDNA or gDNA.

Using immunoSEQ multiplex PCR, the repertoire was profiled, and TCRdb retains in-frame clones only, with some absent. In the table there are approximately 25,000 clones, 65% to 85% of which are singletons. Seattle-derived patients entered the study during active infection and were followed longitudinally. The germline V gene encodes CDR1 SGHTS and CDR2 YDEGEE. Trimming pared 4 bases from V and 7 bases from J, leaving 5 bases between. This CDR3 comprises 11 residues. Sequenced: peripheral blood. The gene calls are TRBV5-8 and TRBJ2-2; D is uncertain. This sequence was found in a man aged 45-65 years with COVID-19, enrolled during active disease. The CDR3 is CASSNFGELFF. As DNA, the CDR3 is TGTGCCAGCAGCAACTTCGGGGAGCTGTTTTTT.